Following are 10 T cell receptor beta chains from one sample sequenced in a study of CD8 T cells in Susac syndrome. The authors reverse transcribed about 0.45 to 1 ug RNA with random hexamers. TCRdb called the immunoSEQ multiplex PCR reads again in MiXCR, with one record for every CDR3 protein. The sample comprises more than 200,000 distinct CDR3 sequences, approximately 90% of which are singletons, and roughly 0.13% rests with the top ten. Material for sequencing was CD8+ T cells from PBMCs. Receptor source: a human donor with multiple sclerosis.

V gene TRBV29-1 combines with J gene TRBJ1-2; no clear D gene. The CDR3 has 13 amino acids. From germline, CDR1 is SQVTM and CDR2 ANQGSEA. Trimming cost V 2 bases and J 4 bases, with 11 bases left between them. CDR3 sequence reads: CSVEPTVSYGYTF. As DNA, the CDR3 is TGCAGCGTTGAACCTACCGTCTCCTATGGCTACACCTTC.

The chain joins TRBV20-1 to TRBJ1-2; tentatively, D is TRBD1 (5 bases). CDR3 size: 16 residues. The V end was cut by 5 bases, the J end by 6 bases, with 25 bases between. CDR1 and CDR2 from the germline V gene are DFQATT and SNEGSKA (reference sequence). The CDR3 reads CSALRDYITSGDGYTF. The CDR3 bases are TGCAGTGCTCTTCGGGACTACATAACCTCCGGAGATGGCTACACCTTC.

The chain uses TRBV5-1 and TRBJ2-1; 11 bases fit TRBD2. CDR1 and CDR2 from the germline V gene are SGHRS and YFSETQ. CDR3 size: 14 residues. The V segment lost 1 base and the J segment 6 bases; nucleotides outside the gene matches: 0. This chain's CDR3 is CASSLTSGSNEQFF. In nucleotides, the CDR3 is TGCGCCAGCAGCTTGACTAGCGGGAGCAATGAGCAGTTCTTC. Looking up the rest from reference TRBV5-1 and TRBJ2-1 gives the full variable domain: KAGVTQTPRYLIKTRGQQVTLSCSPISGHRSVSWYQQTPGQGLQFLFEYFSETQRNKGNFPGRFSGRQFSNSRSEMNVSTLELGDSALYLCASSLTSGSNEQFFGPGTRLTVL.

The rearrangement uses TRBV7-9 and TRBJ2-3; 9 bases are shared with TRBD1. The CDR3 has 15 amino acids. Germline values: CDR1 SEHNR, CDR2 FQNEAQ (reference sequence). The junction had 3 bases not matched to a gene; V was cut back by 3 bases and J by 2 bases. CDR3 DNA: TGTGCCAGCAGCTTGGACAGGGGCCCCACAGATACGCAGTATTTT. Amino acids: CASSLDRGPTDTQYF.

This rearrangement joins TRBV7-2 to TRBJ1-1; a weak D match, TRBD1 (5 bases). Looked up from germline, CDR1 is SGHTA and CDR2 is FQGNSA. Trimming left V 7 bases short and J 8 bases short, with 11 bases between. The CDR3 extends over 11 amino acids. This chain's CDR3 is CASTGAEEAFF. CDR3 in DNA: TGTGCCAGCACTGGGGCAGAAGAAGCTTTCTTT.

The CDR3 region has the DNA TGCGCCAGCAGCCAGCAGCTCCAAGCGAACACCGGGGAGCTGTTTTTT. This encodes CASSQQLQANTGELFF. The chain recombines TRBV4-3 with TRBJ2-2, with D uncertain. The CDR3 covers 16 residues. The germline gives CDR1 LGHNA, CDR2 YSLEER. Trimming left V 3 bases short and J 0 bases short, with 11 bases between.

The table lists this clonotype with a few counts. The CDR3 DNA follows: TGTGCCACCAGCAGAGGCAGGGAAGACTATGGCTACACCTTC. Translation gives CATSRGREDYGYTF. The V gene is TRBV15, the J gene TRBJ1-2; D perhaps matches TRBD1 (5 bases). From germline, CDR1 is LNHNV and CDR2 YYDKDF (reference sequence). The CDR3 consists of 14 residues. With 1 base removed from V and 3 bases from J, the gap between germline ends came to 9 bases. The whole variable domain, filled in from reference TRBV15 and TRBJ1-2, reads DAMVIQNPRYQVTQFGKPVTLSCSQTLNHNVMYWYQQKSSQAPKLLFHYYDKDFNNEADTPDNFQSRRPNTSFCFLDIRSPGLGDTAMYLCATSRGREDYGYTFGSGTRLTVV.

CDR3 bases: TGTGCCAGCAGCGGGACAGGGGGGAATCAGCCCCAGCATTTT. It translates to CASSGTGGNQPQHF. V and J are TRBV27 and TRBJ1-5; 11 bases are a match to TRBD1. V gave up 6 bases and J gave up 4 bases; unmatched junction bases: 2. Germline assignment: CDR1 MNHEY and CDR2 SMNVEV (reference sequence). This CDR3 has 14 residues.

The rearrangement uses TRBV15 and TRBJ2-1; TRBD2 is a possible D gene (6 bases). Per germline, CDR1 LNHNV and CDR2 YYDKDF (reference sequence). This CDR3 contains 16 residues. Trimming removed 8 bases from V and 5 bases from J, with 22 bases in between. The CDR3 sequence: CATGKTRGGYNNEQFF. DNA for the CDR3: TGTGCCACCGGCAAGACGCGAGGAGGGTATAACAATGAGCAGTTCTTC.

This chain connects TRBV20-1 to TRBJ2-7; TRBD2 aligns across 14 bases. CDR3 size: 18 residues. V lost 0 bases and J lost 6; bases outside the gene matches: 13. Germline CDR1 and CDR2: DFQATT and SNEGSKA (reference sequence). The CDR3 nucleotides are TGCAGTGCTAGAGAAGTGGGAGTGGGGACTAGCGGGAGATTCGAGCAGTACTTC. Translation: CSAREVGVGTSGRFEQYF.